These T cell receptor beta chains were read from a single sample in a study of cytomegalovirus exposure and HLA in healthy donors. Method: immunoSEQ multiplex PCR; TCRdb's copy keeps in-frame clones and lacks some. Of roughly 150,000 clones in the sample, 82% were seen once. Sequenced material: PBMCs. The receptor source for this set is a woman between 45 and 60 years old in good health and CMV-seropositive. Both conserved end residues are part of each CDR3. The order of the fields is V gene, clone size, J gene, D gene, CDR3 protein, CDR3 DNA. D genes are given only for firm matches. Some rows have no size entry. The others give once, few or many, or a class for an expanded clone.

TRBV7-2	-	TRBJ2-3	TRBD1	CASSPRQGGSTDTQYF	TGTGCCAGCAGCCCGAGACAGGGCGGTAGCACAGATACGCAGTATTTT
TRBV7-2	-	TRBJ2-7	TRBD1	CASSRGQGPYEQYF	TGTGCCAGCAGCCGGGGACAGGGCCCCTACGAGCAGTACTTC
TRBV14	-	TRBJ1-4	TRBD1	CASSPTDRLNEKLFF	TGTGCCAGCAGCCCCACGGACAGGCTGAATGAAAAACTGTTTTTT
TRBV9	-	TRBJ1-5	-	CASSGGHNQPQHF	TGTGCCAGCAGCGGGGGCCACAATCAGCCCCAGCATTTT
TRBV30	-	TRBJ1-2	TRBD1	CAWSVPRGDGYTF	TGTGCCTGGAGTGTACCCAGGGGGGATGGCTACACCTTC
TRBV7-2	-	TRBJ1-5	-	CASSPDGGPNQPQHF	TGTGCCAGCAGCCCCGACGGGGGACCCAATCAGCCCCAGCATTTT
TRBV12-5	-	TRBJ1-5	TRBD1	CASGWETGGRNQPQHF	TGTGCTAGTGGTTGGGAAACAGGGGGCAGAAATCAGCCCCAGCATTTT
TRBV7-9	-	TRBJ2-7	-	CASSPAYEQYF	TGTGCCAGCAGCCCTGCCTACGAGCAGTACTTC
TRBV6-5	-	TRBJ2-3	TRBD1	CASSYSTGYHTQYF	TGTGCCAGCAGTTACTCGACAGGGTATCATACGCAGTATTTT
TRBV10-3	-	TRBJ2-3	-	CAIRLSTDTQYF	TGTGCCATCAGACTTAGCACAGATACGCAGTATTTT
TRBV10-1	-	TRBJ1-1	-	CASSESPVTGSEAFF	TGCGCCAGCAGTGAGTCGCCAGTGACAGGCAGTGAAGCTTTCTTT
TRBV10-2	-	TRBJ2-7	TRBD2	CASSAGLAVRYEQYF	TGCGCCAGCAGTGCGGGACTAGCGGTCCGCTACGAGCAGTACTTC
TRBV7-6	-	TRBJ2-2	TRBD2	CASSSPGGRWEAGELFF	TGTGCCAGCAGCTCCCCGGGAGGGAGGTGGGAGGCCGGGGAGCTGTTTTTT
TRBV7-3	-	TRBJ2-2	TRBD2	CASSPSGGAGGELFF	TGTGCCAGCAGCCCTAGCGGGGGGGCCGGCGGGGAGCTGTTTTTT
TRBV6-1	once	TRBJ2-4	TRBD1	CASAQLGQGRQYF	TGTGCCAGCGCTCAATTGGGACAGGGTCGGCAGTACTTC
TRBV6-5	-	TRBJ1-1	TRBD1	CASRVTGGTEAFF	TGTGCCAGCAGAGTCACAGGGGGCACTGAAGCTTTCTTT
TRBV7-2	-	TRBJ1-2	TRBD1	CASSTRQGSSYGYTF	TGTGCCAGCAGCACCAGACAGGGGAGCAGCTATGGCTACACCTTC
TRBV9	few	TRBJ1-1	-	CASGPRFLGQNTEAFF	TGTGCCAGCGGCCCACGGTTTCTTGGGCAGAACACTGAAGCTTTCTTT
TRBV2	-	TRBJ2-3	-	CASKEEPTDTQYF	TGTGCCAGCAAGGAGGAACCCACAGATACGCAGTATTTT
TRBV4-2	-	TRBJ2-3	TRBD2	CASSQRSSGNTDTQYF	TGTGCCAGCAGCCAAAGGTCTAGCGGGAACACAGATACGCAGTATTTT
TRBV5-1	-	TRBJ1-5	TRBD1	CASSPTGGSNQPQHF	TGCGCCAGCAGCCCGACAGGGGGGAGCAATCAGCCCCAGCATTTT
TRBV6-5	-	TRBJ1-2	TRBD1	CASSGRDRGLGYTF	TGTGCCAGCAGTGGCCGGGACAGGGGGCTTGGCTACACCTTC
TRBV5-4	-	TRBJ1-2	-	CASSTGGYYGYTF	TGTGCCAGCAGCACTGGCGGGTACTATGGCTACACCTTC
TRBV5-1	-	TRBJ1-2	-	CASSESDYGYTF	TGCGCCAGCTCGGAAAGCGACTATGGCTACACCTTC
TRBV5-6	once	TRBJ2-7	TRBD1	CASSLGFVTGVIEQYF	TGTGCCAGCAGCTTGGGGTTTGTGACAGGGGTAATCGAGCAGTACTTC
TRBV10-3	-	TRBJ2-1	TRBD2	CAISESGGGEKFF	TGTGCCATCAGTGAGTCAGGCGGGGGGGAAAAGTTCTTC
TRBV27	-	TRBJ2-7	TRBD2	CASSLTSVSYEQYF	TGTGCCAGCAGTTTGACTAGCGTCTCCTACGAGCAGTACTTC
TRBV6-5	-	TRBJ2-7	TRBD2	CASRGLAGGGEQYF	TGTGCCAGCAGGGGACTAGCGGGGGGGGGAGAGCAGTACTTC
TRBV7-6	-	TRBJ1-6	-	CASSPRTVESPLHF	TGTGCCAGCAGCCCTAGGACAGTCGAGTCACCCCTCCACTTT
TRBV6-6	-	TRBJ1-2	-	CASQEGAHGYGYTF	TGTGCCAGCCAGGAAGGGGCCCATGGCTATGGCTACACCTTC
TRBV4-1	few	TRBJ1-2	-	CASSRSTGLSGYTF	TGCGCCAGCAGCCGATCTACCGGACTATCGGGGTACACCTTC
TRBV2	few	TRBJ1-4	-	CASSARTATNEKLFF	TGTGCCAGCAGTGCTCGGACAGCAACTAATGAAAAACTGTTTTTT
TRBV5-1	few	TRBJ2-7	TRBD1	CASSGRDRGYEQYF	TGCGCCAGCAGCGGACGGGACAGGGGTTACGAGCAGTACTTC
TRBV4-1	-	TRBJ2-3	-	CASSQGFGQKGLWSSETQYF	TGCGCCAGCAGCCAAGGTTTCGGTCAGAAGGGACTGTGGTCTTCAGAGACGCAGTATTTT
TRBV5-8	-	TRBJ1-5	TRBD1	CASSPRGTGTQPQHF	TGTGCCAGCAGCCCCCGCGGGACAGGGACTCAGCCCCAGCATTTT
TRBV18	-	TRBJ2-2	-	CASSGPTGELFF	TGTGCCAGCTCAGGGCCCACCGGGGAGCTGTTTTTT
TRBV6-5	-	TRBJ2-6	-	CASSSVSGANVLTF	TGTGCCAGCAGTTCAGTCTCTGGGGCCAACGTCCTGACTTTC
TRBV19	few	TRBJ2-2	-	CASSWAQNTGELFF	TGTGCCAGTAGCTGGGCTCAGAACACCGGGGAGCTGTTTTTT
TRBV7-6	-	TRBJ2-2	-	CASSLDWQGSTGELFF	TGTGCCAGCAGCTTAGATTGGCAGGGGAGCACCGGGGAGCTGTTTTTT
TRBV7-9	once	TRBJ2-5	TRBD2	CASSAKREGAQYF	TGTGCCAGCAGCGCCAAGCGGGAGGGGGCCCAGTACTTC
TRBV2	-	TRBJ1-5	-	CASTERGNNNQPQHF	TGTGCCAGCACCGAACGGGGAAATAACAATCAGCCCCAGCATTTT
TRBV7-2	-	TRBJ1-2	-	CASSFPGDDYGYTF	TGTGCCAGCAGCTTTCCCGGGGATGACTATGGCTACACCTTC
TRBV27	-	TRBJ1-6	-	CASSLGSSYNSPLHF	TGTGCCAGCAGCCTAGGGAGCTCCTATAATTCACCCCTCCACTTT
TRBV30	-	TRBJ2-2	-	CAWRGTNTGELFF	TGTGCCTGGAGGGGGACAAACACCGGGGAGCTGTTTTTT
TRBV2	-	TRBJ1-6	-	CASRETGINSPLHF	TGTGCCAGCAGAGAAACAGGGATCAATTCACCCCTCCACTTT
TRBV7-2	-	TRBJ2-3	TRBD1	CASSYTGTGGVGGTDTQYF	TGTGCCAGCAGCTATACCGGGACAGGGGGCGTTGGTGGCACAGATACGCAGTATTTT
TRBV13	-	TRBJ2-7	TRBD1	CASRGQGWDEQYF	TGTGCCAGCAGGGGACAGGGCTGGGACGAGCAGTACTTC
TRBV2	-	TRBJ2-1	-	CASNLATYNEQFF	TGTGCCAGCAATCTAGCTACTTACAATGAGCAGTTCTTC
TRBV5-6	-	TRBJ1-5	TRBD1	CASSRGTGNQPQHF	TGTGCCAGCAGCAGGGGGACAGGCAATCAGCCCCAGCATTTT
TRBV9	-	TRBJ2-2	TRBD2	CASSQTSGGDTGELFF	TGTGCCAGCAGCCAGACTAGCGGGGGGGACACCGGGGAGCTGTTTTTT
TRBV28	few	TRBJ1-1	TRBD1	CASTKDRGRTEAFF	TGTGCCAGCACCAAGGACAGGGGAAGGACTGAAGCTTTCTTT
TRBV2	-	TRBJ1-4	TRBD1	CASSYDKEGAHPGKLFF	TGTGCCAGCAGTTATGACAAGGAGGGGGCTCATCCAGGAAAACTGTTTTTT
TRBV7-9	-	TRBJ2-3	-	CASSLFSGGLAIEDTQYF	TGTGCCAGCAGCTTATTTAGTGGCGGGCTAGCGATAGAAGATACGCAGTATTTT
TRBV5-6	-	TRBJ2-3	-	CASSSAGSGGTDTQYF	TGTGCCAGCAGCTCGGCGGGTTCGGGGGGCACAGATACGCAGTATTTT
TRBV6-6	-	TRBJ2-7	TRBD1	CASSFGQGEYEQYF	TGTGCCAGCAGTTTCGGACAGGGAGAATACGAGCAGTACTTC
TRBV5-1	few	TRBJ2-3	TRBD2	CASSRGGSSSDTQYF	TGCGCCAGCAGCCGGGGGGGATCAAGTTCAGATACGCAGTATTTT
TRBV6-6	few	TRBJ1-1	TRBD1	CASRPGQLNTEAFF	TGTGCCAGCAGGCCGGGACAGTTGAACACTGAAGCTTTCTTT
TRBV13	-	TRBJ2-7	-	CASSFSVIDYEQYF	TGTGCCAGCAGCTTCTCGGTGATAGACTACGAGCAGTACTTC
TRBV5-1	-	TRBJ2-3	-	CASSGTSTDTQYF	TGCGCCAGCTCCGGGACTAGCACAGATACGCAGTATTTT